These 27 T cell receptor beta chains share one sample of origin, sequenced in a study of human T cells and chemical hapten exposure. TCRdb re-called the RACE reads with MiXCR, one entry per CDR3 protein. The sample includes over 55,000 distinct CDR3 sequences, around 10% of them seen just once. This sample's time point: patch test 3, about 24 weeks after DPC sensitization. The treatment was: therapeutic diphenylcyclopropenone sensitization with weekly scalp DPC. The sample was whole blood, taken in connection with sensitization to the hapten diphenylcyclopropenone (DPC). The receptors derive from a woman aged 45-65 years with alopecia areata. Some clones in this sample may be carry-over from other donors' samples.

This clonotype occurred a few times. The chain combines TRBV18 with TRBJ2-5; no clear D gene. The germline CDR1 and CDR2 sequences are KGHSH and LQKENI. This CDR3 region has 14 residues. V was shortened by 0 bases and J by 2 bases, with 7 bases between the two germline ends. The DNA of the CDR3 is TGTGCCAGCTCACCACCGGGTCAGCAAGAGACCCAGTACTTC. Encoded protein: CASSPPGQQETQYF.

The V call is TRBV7-2, the J call TRBJ2-1; the match to TRBD2 covers 16 bases. With 4 bases clipped from V and 10 bases from J, the junction kept 7 bases outside the gene matches. CDR1 is SGHTA, CDR2 FQGNSA, per germline. This CDR3 has 16 residues. CDR3 region: CASSSPSGLAGGEQFF. The CDR3 DNA reads as TGTGCCAGCAGCTCCCCCTCGGGACTAGCGGGAGGGGAGCAGTTCTTC. Based on the CDR3 plus reference TRBV7-2 and TRBJ2-1, the full variable domain is GAGVSQSPSNKVTEKGKDVELRCDPISGHTALYWYRQSLGQGLEFLIYFQGNSAPDKSGLPSDRFSAERTGGSVSTLTIQRTQQEDSAVYLCASSSPSGLAGGEQFFGPGTRLTVL.

V gene TRBV6-2 or TRBV6-3 combines with J gene TRBJ1-1, with 7 bases that match TRBD1. The germline gives CDR1 MNHEY, CDR2 SVGEGT. The CDR3 contains 11 residues. The V and J ends lost 5 bases and 8 bases, in that order; junction bases with no gene match: 2. The CDR3 protein is CASSQGQEAFF. The CDR3 region has the DNA TGTGCCAGCAGTCAGGGACAGGAAGCTTTCTTT.

This clonotype was seen repeatedly, ten times or more. The chain carries TRBV10-3 and TRBJ2-2; D unclear. Germline CDR1 ENHRY, CDR2 SYGVKD. The V gene lost 0 bases and the J gene lost 11 bases, with 10 bases spanning the gap. The CDR3 is 13 residues long. Written as DNA, the CDR3 is TGTGCCATCAGTGAGTCCCCCCCGGACGAGCTGTTTTTT. The encoded protein is CAISESPPDELFF.

This chain connects TRBV12-3 or TRBV12-4 to TRBJ1-6, with D tentatively TRBD1 (5 bases). The CDR3 is 15 amino acids. Trimming took off 1 base at V and 12 bases at J, with 16 bases between the two ends. The DNA of the CDR3 is TGTGCCAGCAGTTTAGGGGGGGAAAGAAGCGGACCCCTCCACTTT. It translates to CASSLGGERSGPLHF.

The rearrangement uses TRBV20-1 and TRBJ2-7; D gene unclear. Germline CDR1 and CDR2: DFQATT and SNEGSKA (reference sequence). The CDR3 is 12 amino acids. Trimming pared 4 bases from V and 0 bases from J, leaving 7 bases between. The CDR3 bases are TGCAGTGCTATCAGGACCTCCTACGAGCAGTACTTC. Amino acid sequence: CSAIRTSYEQYF.

This clonotype occurred many times. This chain uses TRBV2 with TRBJ2-3, with 8 bases identical to TRBD2. The CDR3 is made up of 14 amino acids. V gave up 6 bases and J gave up 3 bases; unmatched junction bases: 5. Germline V gives CDR1 SNHLY, CDR2 FYNNEI. The DNA of the CDR3 is TGTGCCAGCAGGCCCGGGACTAGGACAGATACGCAGTATTTT. It codes for CASRPGTRTDTQYF.

This clonotype showed up many times. J is TRBJ1-2 and V is TRBV20-1, with no clear D. CDR3 length: 11 amino acids. V was cut by 1 base and J by 5 bases, with 5 bases left in between. CDR1 DFQATT and CDR2 SNEGSKA come from the germline V gene (reference sequence). CDR3 region: CSARGYYGYTF. The DNA of the CDR3 is TGCAGTGCTAGAGGTTATTATGGCTACACCTTC.

This clonotype was counted at least ten times. This chain links TRBV10-1 with TRBJ2-7; 12 nucleotides align to TRBD1. V trimming: 5 bases; J trimming: 2 bases; junction bases outside the gene matches: 4. Germline CDR1 WNHNN, CDR2 SYGVQD (reference sequence). This CDR3 contains 15 residues. CDR3 amino acids: CASSRGQGATYEQYF. In nucleotides, the CDR3 is TGCGCCAGCAGTCGGGGACAGGGGGCCACCTACGAGCAGTACTTC.

There are a few counts of this clonotype. The chain uses TRBV11-2 and TRBJ2-7; a weak D match, TRBD2 (5 bases). Germline values: CDR1 SGHAT, CDR2 FQNNGV. This CDR3 spans 13 amino acids. Trimming pared 2 bases from V and 5 bases from J, leaving 10 bases between. The CDR3 region has the DNA TGTGCCAGCAGCTTAAGCGCGGGTGACGAGCAGTACTTC. Residues: CASSLSAGDEQYF.

This clonotype was observed at least ten times. This chain uses TRBV5-1 with TRBJ2-1; 13 bases map to TRBD2. The CDR3 is 15 residues long. The J segment lost 7 bases and the V segment lost 5 bases, leaving 6 bases of the junction unmatched. Germline assignment: CDR1 SGHRS and CDR2 YFSETQ. Here the CDR3 reads CASSRTSGSRNEQFF. DNA of the CDR3: TGCGCCAGCAGTCGGACTAGCGGGAGTCGGAATGAGCAGTTCTTC.

There are many counts of this clonotype. V gene TRBV7-8 combines with J gene TRBJ1-2, with D possibly matching TRBD1 (5 bases). Germline assignment: CDR1 SGHVS and CDR2 FQNEAQ. The CDR3 extends over 13 amino acids. V lost 1 base and J 3 bases, leaving 6 bases between the germline ends. The CDR3 reads CASSLEGYYGYTF. CDR3 sequence (DNA): TGTGCCAGCAGCTTAGAGGGGTACTATGGCTACACCTTC.

This clonotype was observed a handful of times. V gene TRBV20-1 combines with J gene TRBJ1-4, with TRBD1 as a possible D gene (5 bases). V was cut by 3 bases and J by 6 bases, with 11 bases left in between. In germline, CDR1 is DFQATT, CDR2 SNEGSKA (reference sequence). The CDR3 consists of 13 residues. Here the CDR3 reads CSASRDSYEKLFF. Written as DNA, the CDR3 is TGCAGTGCTAGTCGGGACTCCTATGAAAAACTGTTTTTT.

The chain is built from TRBV7-8 and TRBJ2-1; 11 bases match TRBD2. The CDR3 is 16 amino acids. The V segment lost 4 bases and the J segment 7 bases; nucleotides outside the gene matches: 9. Germline V lookup: CDR1 SGHVS, CDR2 FQNEAQ. The CDR3 here is CASSWELAGVLNEQFF. The CDR3 DNA sequence: TGTGCCAGCAGCTGGGAACTAGCGGGAGTATTAAATGAGCAGTTCTTC.

This clonotype showed up many times. The CDR3 nucleotides read TGCAGCGTTCCCGATTCAGGGGTTGGTGGCTACACCTTC. Translated: CSVPDSGVGGYTF. The rearrangement links TRBV29-1 to TRBJ1-2; D possibly corresponds to TRBD1 (6 bases). The V gene's germline CDR1 is SQVTM and CDR2 ANQGSEA. Trimming removed 5 bases at V and 7 bases at J, with 17 bases between. This CDR3 region has 13 residues.

Remarks on this clonotype: The CDR3 carries no conserved terminal phenylalanine or tryptophan, so it likely arises from a read error. Because the CDR3's place on the DNA is in doubt, the DNA is left out and the CDR3 is given as listed by TCRdb. The V and J genes are TRBV21-1 and TRBJ2-7. TRBV21-1 is annotated as a pseudogene. The CDR3 totals 9 residues, both ends included. CDR3 protein: CASSKAATP.

This clonotype was recorded at least ten times. The chain employs TRBV3-1 and TRBJ2-3; 7 bases are a match to TRBD2. Germline CDR1 reads LGHDT; CDR2 reads YNNKEL (reference sequence). This CDR3 has 14 residues. V lost 7 bases to trimming and J lost 4 bases; unmatched junction nucleotides: 8. The chain's CDR3 is CASTERDGADTQYF. The CDR3 nucleotides are TGTGCCAGCACCGAGCGGGACGGAGCAGATACGCAGTATTTT.

This clonotype was observed a handful of times. Relative to the germline gene, one junction end is altered; a read error may explain this. The chain is built from TRBV7-7 and TRBJ2-3; D unclear. The CDR3 is made up of 14 amino acids. Germline CDR1 and CDR2: SSHAT and FNYEAQ (reference sequence). Here the CDR3 reads CASSFSRITDTQYF. In DNA, the CDR3 is TGTGCTAGCAGCTTTTCGCGGATCACAGATACGCAGTATTTT.

This clonotype was seen many times. The V call is TRBV10-3, the J call TRBJ2-1; no reliable D call. The CDR3 sequence is 14 residues long. Looked up from germline, CDR1 is ENHRY and CDR2 is SYGVKD. Trimming removed 0 bases at V and 7 bases at J, with 10 bases between. The CDR3 region is CAISESAIGNEQFF. CDR3 DNA: TGTGCCATCAGTGAGTCGGCTATAGGGAATGAGCAGTTCTTC.

This clonotype was seen many times. The rearrangement joins TRBV6-5 to TRBJ1-2; 8 positions match TRBD1. V shed 6 bases, J shed 7 bases, and the junction held 7 bases outside the gene matches. The CDR3 has 13 amino acids. The V gene's germline CDR1 is MNHEY and CDR2 SVGAGI. This chain's CDR3 is CASRQGGAFGYTF. DNA for the CDR3: TGTGCCAGCAGACAGGGGGGCGCATTTGGCTACACCTTC.

In its sample, this clonotype was seen many times. The gene calls are TRBV7-2 and TRBJ2-3; D is perhaps TRBD2 (6 bases). Germline CDR1 is SGHTA and CDR2 is FQGNSA. Trimming took off 3 bases at V and 3 bases at J, with 13 bases between the two ends. The CDR3 totals 15 residues. The CDR3 spells CASSFTGVGTDTQYF. CDR3 nucleotide sequence: TGTGCCAGCAGCTTCACGGGGGTCGGGACAGATACGCAGTATTTT. The full variable domain, completed using reference TRBV7-2 and TRBJ2-3, is GAGVSQSPSNKVTEKGKDVELRCDPISGHTALYWYRQSLGQGLEFLIYFQGNSAPDKSGLPSDRFSAERTGGSVSTLTIQRTQQEDSAVYLCASSFTGVGTDTQYFGPGTRLTVL.

Many counts were recorded for this clonotype. V is TRBV5-1 and J is TRBJ1-5, with 7 bases that match TRBD1. CDR1 is SGHRS, CDR2 YFSETQ, per germline. V lost 0 bases and J lost 2; bases outside the gene matches: 2. CDR3 length: 15 residues. CDR3 nucleotide sequence: TGCGCCAGCAGCTTGGGACAGGGCGGCAATCAGCCCCAGCATTTT. Protein: CASSLGQGGNQPQHF.

This clonotype appeared many times. The chain carries TRBV4-1 and TRBJ2-1, with TRBD1 as a possible D gene (6 bases). The V end was cut by 1 base, the J end by 1 base, with 14 bases between. The CDR3 totals 17 residues. Germline CDR1 and CDR2: MGHRA and YSYEKL. The CDR3 sequence: CASSQVAGTMSYNEQFF. The CDR3 DNA reads TGCGCCAGCAGCCAAGTAGCCGGGACAATGTCCTACAATGAGCAGTTCTTC.

This clonotype was counted many times. The V gene is TRBV3-1, the J gene TRBJ1-2; 10 bases are a match to TRBD1. CDR3 length: 14 amino acids. J gave up 8 bases and V 3 bases, and 6 bases lay outside the gene matches. Per the germline V gene, CDR1 is LGHDT and CDR2 is YNNKEL (reference sequence). CDR3 in amino acids: CASSHLTGGKGYTF. The DNA for the CDR3 is TGTGCCAGCAGCCATCTGACAGGGGGCAAAGGCTACACCTTC.

The chain recombines TRBV5-1 with TRBJ2-1, with 7 positions matching TRBD1. With 3 bases clipped from V and 6 bases from J, the junction kept 12 bases outside the gene matches. This CDR3 is built from 16 residues. Germline loops: CDR1 SGHRS, CDR2 YFSETQ. The CDR3 here is CASSSSWTGPRNEQFF. CDR3 nucleotides: TGCGCCAGCAGCTCCTCGTGGACAGGTCCCCGCAATGAGCAGTTCTTC. The complete variable domain, with remaining parts taken from reference TRBV5-1 and TRBJ2-1, reads KAGVTQTPRYLIKTRGQQVTLSCSPISGHRSVSWYQQTPGQGLQFLFEYFSETQRNKGNFPGRFSGRQFSNSRSEMNVSTLELGDSALYLCASSSSWTGPRNEQFFGPGTRLTVL.

This rearrangement joins TRBV7-9 to TRBJ2-1; TRBD2 aligns across 9 bases. Trimming cost V 1 base and J 7 bases; bases outside gene matches: 5. Per the germline V gene, CDR1 is SEHNR and CDR2 is FQNEAQ (reference sequence). This CDR3 is 15 amino acids long. The DNA of the CDR3 is TGTGCCAGCAGCTTAGGTCTAGCGGGGCCGAATGAGCAGTTCTTC. This encodes CASSLGLAGPNEQFF.

The rearrangement uses TRBV7-8 and TRBJ1-1; D is unresolved. V was trimmed by 5 bases and J by 3 bases, leaving 13 bases between them. Germline V gene data show CDR1 as SGHVS and CDR2 as FQNEAQ. CDR3 length: 14 amino acids. The chain's CDR3 is CASSGNVGDTEAFF. CDR3 DNA sequence: TGTGCCAGCAGCGGGAATGTCGGAGACACTGAAGCTTTCTTT.